This T cell receptor (beta chain) was sequenced during a study of cytomegalovirus exposure and HLA in healthy donors. As for the study in general: About 200 million T cells yielded roughly 120 million unique TCR beta sequences in earlier analysis.

Findings of the study overall: There were around 160 TCR beta chains listed as cytomegalovirus-associated. An analysis done earlier found most TCR beta V segments productive about 87% or about 30% of the time.

A word on this clone: Its antigen remains unidentified.

Primers for the PCR totalled 60 Vbeta and 13 Jbeta. In the authors' methods: Roughly 11 million of the 80 million or so unique TCR beta chains counted in a later analysis were shared. This table comes from immunoSEQ multiplex PCR, and its TCRdb copy is limited to in-frame clones, with some not included. For V, J and clone size, that table is used; D and trimming come from the DNA. The sample carries 100,000 to 150,000 clones, about three quarters recorded once. The sequence derives from a female donor in good health and CMV-seronegative. The sequenced sample was PBMCs.

CDR3 amino acids: CASSRGSGNTIYF. DNA for the CDR3: TGTGCCAGCAGTAGAGGGTCTGGAAACACCATATATTTT. The V and J genes are TRBV6-5 and TRBJ1-3; no clear D gene. Germline V gene data show CDR1 as MNHEY and CDR2 as SVGAGI. The ends were cut back, 5 bases at V and 1 base at J, with 6 bases in the middle. This CDR3 contains 13 residues.